Listed below are T cell receptor beta chains from one sample, sequenced in a study of T-cell reconstitution after alpha-beta-depleted transplantation in children. TCRdb re-analysed the PCR reads in MiXCR, keeping a single row per CDR3 protein. Of under 250,000 distinct CDR3 sequences in the sample, approximately 17% were seen once. Sequencing used PBMCs, mostly from graft donor cells, obtained 360 days after TCRalphabeta/CD19-depleted stem cell transplant. Every receptor here comes from a male patient between 2 and 10 years old who had a stem cell transplant for acute lymphoblastic leukemia, so the T cells may come from the graft donor. Both conserved end residues are part of each CDR3. The D gene is left open where the match is weak. Size is stated for part of the rows, as once, few or many counts, or as a class when the clone is expanded.

>TRBV5-1|TRBD2|TRBJ2-1|NA
CASSPLGLAATRSYNEQFF
TGCGCCAGCAGCCCGCTGGGACTAGCGGCCACCCGGTCCTACAATGAGCAGTTCTTC
>TRBV20-1|NA|TRBJ1-1|NA
CSAPSTEAFF
TGCAGTGCCCCCTCCACTGAAGCTTTCTTT
>TRBV29-1|TRBD2|TRBJ2-3|few
CSASGTSGPSTDTQYF
TGCAGCGCCTCCGGGACTAGCGGGCCTAGCACAGATACGCAGTATTTT
>TRBV7-9|NA|TRBJ1-2|NA
CASSRREVANYGYTF
TGTGCCAGCAGCCGCCGAGAGGTAGCTAACTATGGCTACACCTTC
>TRBV10-3|TRBD2|TRBJ2-5|NA
CAISALAGASTETQYF
TGTGCCATCAGTGCACTAGCGGGGGCTAGTACGGAGACCCAGTACTTC
>TRBV29-1|NA|TRBJ2-1|NA
CSVEGKGITSSGQFF
TGCAGCGTTGAGGGTAAAGGGATAACGTCGTCGGGACAGTTCTTC
>TRBV11-2|NA|TRBJ2-1|NA
CASSLSRGALGEQFF
TGTGCCAGCAGCTTATCCCGGGGGGCGCTAGGAGAGCAGTTCTTC
>TRBV12-3/TRBV12-4|NA|TRBJ1-2|NA
CASSFGRDYGYTF
TGTGCCAGCAGTTTTGGCAGGGACTATGGCTACACCTTC
>TRBV29-1|NA|TRBJ1-2|many
CSPGQYGYTF
TGCAGCCCTGGACAGTATGGCTACACCTTC
>TRBV28|TRBD1|TRBJ2-7|few
CASRSPQGLTYEQYF
TGTGCCAGCAGGTCCCCACAGGGGCTAACCTACGAGCAGTACTTC
>TRBV4-3|NA|TRBJ2-6|NA
CASSRGLASGANVLTF
TGCGCCAGCAGCCGTGGCCTTGCGTCTGGGGCCAACGTCCTGACTTTC
>TRBV7-9|NA|TRBJ2-7|NA
CASSPPTVYEQYF
TGTGCCAGCAGCCCGCCTACAGTCTACGAGCAGTACTTC
>TRBV29-1|NA|TRBJ2-1|NA
CSVKAGGSYNEQFF
TGCAGCGTGAAAGCGGGTGGCTCCTACAATGAGCAGTTCTTC
>TRBV29-1|TRBD2|TRBJ2-4|few
CSVVAGGNIQYF
TGCAGCGTTGTCGCCGGGGGGAACATTCAGTACTTC
>TRBV20-1|NA|TRBJ2-1|NA
CSASVAGGFNEQFF
TGCAGTGCTTCAGTGGCAGGGGGGTTCAATGAGCAGTTCTTC
>TRBV6-2/TRBV6-3|NA|TRBJ2-7|NA
CASRTGLSGLYEQYF
TGTGCCAGCAGGACCGGTCTATCGGGGCTCTACGAGCAGTACTTC
>TRBV7-9|TRBD1|TRBJ2-7|NA
CASHLGQGTHEQYF
TGTGCCAGCCATCTGGGACAGGGGACCCACGAGCAGTACTTC
>TRBV16|NA|TRBJ1-5|few
CASSPGALNQPQHF
TGTGCCAGCAGCCCCGGGGCGCTTAATCAGCCCCAGCATTTT
>TRBV14|TRBD2|TRBJ2-1|NA
CASSQQLAGGIYNEQFF
TGTGCCAGCAGCCAACAGCTAGCGGGGGGAATCTACAATGAGCAGTTCTTC
>TRBV28|NA|TRBJ2-7|few
CASRIRDISYEQYF
TGTGCCAGCAGGATCCGGGACATCTCCTACGAGCAGTACTTC
>TRBV20-1|NA|TRBJ1-2|many
CSARTVGGYTF
TGCAGTGCAAGGACAGTGGGCGGCTACACCTTC
>TRBV7-6|NA|TRBJ2-7|NA
CASSPGAQSYEQYF
TGTGCCAGCAGCCCGGGGGCACAGTCCTACGAGCAGTACTTC
>TRBV15|NA|TRBJ1-1|few
CATEEPAQNTEAFF
TGTGCCACCGAGGAGCCCGCCCAGAACACTGAAGCTTTCTTT
>TRBV5-1|TRBD1|TRBJ1-1|few
CASSPRDRDPLGAFF
TGCGCCAGCAGCCCCCGGGACAGGGACCCTCTTGGAGCTTTCTTT
>TRBV27|NA|TRBJ2-7|many
CASSLNSYEQYF
TGTGCCAGCAGTTTAAATTCCTACGAGCAGTACTTC
>TRBV4-2|NA|TRBJ1-5|few
CASSQGSAQPQHF
TGTGCCAGCAGCCAAGGGTCGGCTCAGCCCCAGCATTTT
>TRBV15|NA|TRBJ2-7|NA
CATSRDLGRGEYF
TGTGCCACCAGCAGAGACCTGGGAAGGGGGGAGTACTTC
>TRBV5-6|TRBD1|TRBJ2-7|NA
CASSLAGTAAYEQYF
TGTGCCAGCAGCTTGGCTGGGACAGCTGCCTACGAGCAGTACTTC
>TRBV7-8|NA|TRBJ2-7|few
CASSAAPNSEQYF
TGTGCCAGCAGCGCGGCCCCAAATAGCGAGCAGTACTTC